The text below deals with one T cell receptor beta chain. The sample holds other DNA sequences that translate to the same CDR3. The entry originates in a study of blood T cell repertoires in COVID-19. At the level of the study: Sites in the United States, Italy and Spain provided acute and convalescent COVID-19 samples.

Original handling: Reference gene primer amplification yielded estimated nucleated cell counts. The assay was immunoSEQ multiplex PCR, and TCRdb's table has in-frame clones only and misses some. V, J and clone size derive from that table, while D and trimming were established from the DNA sequence. The profile shows approximately 91,000 clones, about 75% of them singletons. The receptor was derived from a woman of 80 years or more with acute or convalescent COVID-19. What was sequenced was peripheral blood.

DNA for the CDR3: TGTGCCAGTAGTATAGACAGGAACTATGGCTACACCTTC. Protein: CASSIDRNYGYTF. The chain uses TRBV19 and TRBJ1-2, with D unresolved. The CDR3 sequence is 13 residues long. Germline V gives CDR1 LNHDA, CDR2 SQIVND (reference sequence). V lost 0 bases and J 2 bases, leaving 4 bases between the germline ends.